Listed below are T cell receptor beta chains from one sample, sequenced in a study of blood T cell repertoires in COVID-19. Clones were read by immunoSEQ multiplex PCR, and TCRdb kept only the in-frame ones, dropping some. The sample contains some 490,000 clones, more than 85% of which appear only once. Material: PBMCs or T cells enriched from blood (not recorded which). These receptors were taken from an older woman who had recovered from COVID-19. CDR3s include the opening cysteine and the closing phenylalanine or tryptophan. The order of the fields is CDR3 protein, CDR3 DNA, J gene, D gene, V gene, clone size. D genes are given only for firm matches. Not every row has a clone size; where given, it reads once, few, many or a size class.

CASSAGQNTGELFF,TGCGCCAGCAGTGCGGGACAGAACACCGGGGAGCTGTTTTTT,TRBJ2-2,-,TRBV10-1,few
CATSTPQDRGGSPLHF,TGTGCCACCAGTACCCCCCAGGACAGGGGAGGATCACCCCTCCACTTT,TRBJ1-6,TRBD1,TRBV15,-
CASSLGQDFYNEQFF,TGTGCCAGCAGCTTGGGTCAGGACTTCTACAATGAGCAGTTCTTC,TRBJ2-1,-,TRBV5-4,-
CASSLRAGANVLTF,TGTGCCAGCAGTCTCAGGGCTGGGGCCAACGTCCTGACTTTC,TRBJ2-6,-,TRBV2,-
CSVAGQDNQPQHF,TGCAGCGTGGCTGGACAGGACAATCAGCCCCAGCATTTT,TRBJ1-5,TRBD1,TRBV29-1,-
CASSPEVSYNEQFF,TGTGCCAGCAGCCCGGAGGTTAGCTACAATGAGCAGTTCTTC,TRBJ2-1,-,TRBV2,-
CASRLGPGPGNTIYF,TGTGCCAGCAGACTAGGTCCGGGTCCTGGAAACACCATATATTTT,TRBJ1-3,-,TRBV7-8,-
CATSDSSQGRTETQYF,TGTGCCACCAGTGACTCATCTCAGGGGAGAACAGAGACCCAGTACTTC,TRBJ2-5,-,TRBV24-1,-
CASSLRTSGGQTYEQYF,TGCGCCAGCAGCCTTCGGACTAGCGGGGGCCAAACCTACGAGCAGTACTTC,TRBJ2-7,TRBD2,TRBV5-1,-
CASSLDTGATGELFF,TGCGCCAGCAGCTTGGACACAGGGGCCACCGGGGAGCTGTTTTTT,TRBJ2-2,TRBD1,TRBV5-1,-
CASSFYNEQFF,TGTGCCAGCAGCTTTTATAATGAGCAGTTCTTC,TRBJ2-1,-,TRBV11-2,-
CASSAKGGGDTGELFF,TGTGCCAGCAGCGCGAAGGGCGGGGGGGACACCGGGGAGCTGTTTTTT,TRBJ2-2,TRBD2,TRBV9,-
CASSLGSMNTEAFF,TGTGCCAGCAGCTTAGGCAGTATGAACACTGAAGCTTTCTTT,TRBJ1-1,-,TRBV11-3,once
CASSQVGAGYTF,TGTGCCAGCAGCCAAGTGGGCGCTGGCTACACCTTC,TRBJ1-2,-,TRBV3-1/TRBV3-2,-
CASSPLPGGGGYTF,TGCGCCAGCAGCCCCCTCCCAGGGGGTGGCGGCTACACCTTC,TRBJ1-2,TRBD1,TRBV4-1,-
CASSLGGLGANVLTF,TGTGCCAGCAGCTTGGGCGGGCTTGGGGCCAACGTCCTGACTTTC,TRBJ2-6,-,TRBV5-5,-
CAISEGRGDTEAFF,TGTGCCATCAGTGAGGGGAGGGGGGACACTGAAGCTTTCTTT,TRBJ1-1,-,TRBV10-3,-
CASGTSTSGGGETQYF,TGTGCCAGCGGGACTTCTACGAGCGGGGGTGGTGAGACCCAGTACTTC,TRBJ2-5,TRBD2,TRBV7-2,-
CSVELQGVETQYF,TGCAGCGTTGAACTGCAGGGGGTAGAGACCCAGTACTTC,TRBJ2-5,TRBD1,TRBV29-1,-
CASSQEYGSSMQGAYTIYF,TGTGCCAGCAGCCAAGAATATGGATCCAGTATGCAGGGGGCTTACACCATATATTTT,TRBJ1-3,TRBD1,TRBV14,few
CASGQWGNQPQHF,TGTGCCTCCGGACAGTGGGGCAATCAGCCCCAGCATTTT,TRBJ1-5,-,TRBV6-5,-
CASSRTEGGYTF,TGTGCCAGCAGCCGGACGGAGGGTGGCTACACCTTC,TRBJ1-2,-,TRBV3-1/TRBV3-2,-
CASSKQGRGTDTQYF,TGTGCCAGCAGCAAGCAGGGGAGAGGGACAGATACGCAGTATTTT,TRBJ2-3,-,TRBV5-6,-
CASSIGQALNTEAFF,TGTGCCAGCAGCATCGGACAGGCATTGAACACTGAAGCTTTCTTT,TRBJ1-1,-,TRBV21-1,-
CASSFSDRDSNQPQHF,TGTGCCAGCAGTTTCTCGGACAGGGATAGCAATCAGCCCCAGCATTTT,TRBJ1-5,TRBD1,TRBV27,-
CASSQERHYEQYF,TGCGCCAGCAGCCAAGAGAGGCACTACGAGCAGTACTTC,TRBJ2-7,-,TRBV4-1,-
CSASQGAKAFF,TGCAGTGCTAGCCAAGGGGCCAAAGCTTTCTTT,TRBJ1-1,-,TRBV20-1,-
CASSASTGPKNYEQYF,TGTGCCAGCAGCGCATCAACAGGCCCAAAAAACTACGAGCAGTACTTC,TRBJ2-7,-,TRBV9,once
CASSRGGEETQYF,TGTGCCAGCTCACGGGGAGGGGAAGAGACCCAGTACTTC,TRBJ2-5,TRBD2,TRBV18,-
CARAPRNFNQPQHF,TGTGCCAGAGCTCCGCGGAACTTCAATCAGCCCCAGCATTTT,TRBJ1-5,-,TRBV28,-
CASTRDRYQPQHF,TGTGCCAGCACCCGGGATCGGTATCAGCCCCAGCATTTT,TRBJ1-5,-,TRBV12-3/TRBV12-4,-
CASSTGGAVTVQFF,TGTGCCAGCTCGACTGGGGGGGCCGTCACGGTGCAGTTCTTC,TRBJ2-1,-,TRBV18,-
CSASVLQGMNTEAFF,TGCAGTGCTAGTGTGTTACAGGGGATGAACACTGAAGCTTTCTTT,TRBJ1-1,TRBD1,TRBV20-1,once
CAISESGVDYEQYF,TGTGCCATCAGTGAGAGCGGGGTCGACTACGAGCAGTACTTC,TRBJ2-7,TRBD2,TRBV10-3,-
CASRDSRNYGYTF,TGTGCCAGCAGGGACAGCCGAAACTATGGCTACACCTTC,TRBJ1-2,-,TRBV2,-
CAISKVAGNTEAFF,TGTGCCATCTCGAAGGTGGCGGGTAACACTGAAGCTTTCTTT,TRBJ1-1,-,TRBV10-3,-
CASSDTPGETQYF,TGTGCCAGCAGTGATACCCCAGGAGAGACCCAGTACTTC,TRBJ2-5,-,TRBV2,-
CSVAGQTYEQYF,TGCAGCGTGGCCGGACAGACCTACGAGCAGTACTTC,TRBJ2-7,-,TRBV29-1,-
CARSLDRGIGRTQYF,TGTGCCAGAAGCTTGGACAGGGGAATTGGGCGGACCCAGTACTTC,TRBJ2-5,TRBD1,TRBV5-3,-
CASSYGLPSGANVLTF,TGTGCCAGCAGTTACGGGCTTCCCTCTGGGGCCAACGTCCTGACTTTC,TRBJ2-6,-,TRBV6-5,-
CASSEGTGGFQPQHF,TGTGCCAGCAGTGAAGGGACAGGGGGCTTTCAGCCCCAGCATTTT,TRBJ1-5,TRBD1,TRBV2,-
CASSDGYYGYTF,TGCGCCAGCAGTGACGGTTACTATGGCTACACCTTC,TRBJ1-2,-,TRBV10-1,-
CASSQDRVNYGYTF,TGTGCCAGCAGCCAAGATCGGGTTAACTATGGCTACACCTTC,TRBJ1-2,-,TRBV14,-
CASSFDGDRDKLFF,TGTGCCAGCAGCTTCGACGGGGACAGGGACAAACTGTTTTTT,TRBJ1-4,TRBD1,TRBV7-9,-
CASSLEGADTGELFF,TGTGCCAGCAGCTTAGAGGGGGCAGACACCGGGGAGCTGTTTTTT,TRBJ2-2,TRBD1,TRBV7-8,once
CASSDRGLTNTEAFF,TGTGCCAGCAGTGACAGGGGCCTGACGAACACTGAAGCTTTCTTT,TRBJ1-1,-,TRBV25-1,-
CASSFPRTGSNEKLFF,TGTGCCAGCAGCTTTCCACGGACAGGGTCTAATGAAAAACTGTTTTTT,TRBJ1-4,TRBD1,TRBV7-9,-
CASSLEQGRNEQYF,TGCGCCAGCAGCTTGGAACAGGGGCGGAACGAGCAGTACTTC,TRBJ2-7,TRBD1,TRBV5-1,-
CASSHEGLAGTYEQYF,TGTGCCAGCAGCCACGAGGGACTAGCGGGAACCTACGAGCAGTACTTC,TRBJ2-7,TRBD2,TRBV3-1/TRBV3-2,-